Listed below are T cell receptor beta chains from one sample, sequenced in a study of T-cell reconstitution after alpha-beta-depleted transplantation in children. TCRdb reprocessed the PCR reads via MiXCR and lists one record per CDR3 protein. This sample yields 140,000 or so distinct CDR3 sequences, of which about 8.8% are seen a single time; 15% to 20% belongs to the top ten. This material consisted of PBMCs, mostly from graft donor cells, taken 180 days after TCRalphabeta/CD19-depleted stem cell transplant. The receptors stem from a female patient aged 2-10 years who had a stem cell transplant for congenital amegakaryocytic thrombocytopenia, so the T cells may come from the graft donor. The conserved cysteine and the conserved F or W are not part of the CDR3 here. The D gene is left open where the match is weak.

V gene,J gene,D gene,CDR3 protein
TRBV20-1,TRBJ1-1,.,SARRALGTEAF
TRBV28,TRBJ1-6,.,ASRATGPPLH
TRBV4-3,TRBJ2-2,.,ASSQDVWSTGELF
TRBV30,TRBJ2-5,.,AWSNLRGYQETQY
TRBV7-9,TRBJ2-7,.,ASSSPRARYEQY
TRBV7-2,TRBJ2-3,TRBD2,ASSLAEAYTQY
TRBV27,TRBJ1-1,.,ASSLFSGSANTEAF
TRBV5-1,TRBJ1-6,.,ASSPGQKSSYNSPLH
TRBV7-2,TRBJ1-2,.,ASSPIGGGANYGYT
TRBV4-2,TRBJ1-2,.,ASSQLTSDNRIGRGYT
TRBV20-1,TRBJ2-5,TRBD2,SAASRGGSETQY
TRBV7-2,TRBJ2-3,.,ASSPSWRGSTDTQY
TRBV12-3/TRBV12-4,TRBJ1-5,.,ASSHRDVNQPQH
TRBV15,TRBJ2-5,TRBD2,ATDIGAGSQETQY
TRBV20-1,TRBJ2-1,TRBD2,SARTSGIYNEQF
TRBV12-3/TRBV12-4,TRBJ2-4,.,ASSFRTSWQINIQY
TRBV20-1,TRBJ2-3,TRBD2,SAPRASGSADTQY
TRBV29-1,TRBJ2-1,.,SVERFNEQF
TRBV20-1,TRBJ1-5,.,SARLDLGDNQPQH
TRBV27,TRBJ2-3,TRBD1,ASRGQSTDTQY
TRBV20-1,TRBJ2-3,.,SARTPGTDTQY
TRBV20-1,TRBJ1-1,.,SARRPVMNTKAF
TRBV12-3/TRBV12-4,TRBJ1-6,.,ASSLSSYNSPLH
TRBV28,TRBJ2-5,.,ASTAWWAEKETQY
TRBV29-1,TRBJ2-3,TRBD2,SVETSGSLDTQY
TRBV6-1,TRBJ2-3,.,ASRPTGPTDTQY
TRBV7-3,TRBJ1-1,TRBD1,ASSSGQGNGAF